This TCR beta chain originates from a study of persistence of HIV-infected CD4 T cells. Comment on this clone: Antigen: not known.

The libraries were made with immunoSEQ version 4 in survey mode. Clones were sequenced by immunoSEQ multiplex PCR, and TCRdb holds only the in-frame ones, with some missing. This repertoire shows about 28,000 clones, about four fifths found once; its top ten account for 4.6%. Stimulation used about 9.2 ug/mL lysate from CMV-infected fibroblasts. CD40L-negative CD69-negative CD45RO-high memory CD4+ T cells were sorted as populations depleted of antigen-responding cells. Sequenced here: CD4+ T cells sorted from PBMCs after approximately 19-hour stimulation, sampled from a patient who received antiretroviral therapy. The TCR comes from an adult man with HIV who was CMV-seropositive.

The CDR3 protein is CASSRDGNTGELFF. The CDR3 nucleotides are TGTGCCAGCAGCAGGGACGGAAACACCGGGGAGCTGTTTTTT. The chain links TRBV7-2 to TRBJ2-2, with D perhaps assigned TRBD1 or TRBD2 (5 bases each). This CDR3 region has 14 residues. Deletions cut 5 bases from V and 2 bases from J, with 9 bases between. CDR1 is SGHTA, CDR2 FQGNSA, per germline.